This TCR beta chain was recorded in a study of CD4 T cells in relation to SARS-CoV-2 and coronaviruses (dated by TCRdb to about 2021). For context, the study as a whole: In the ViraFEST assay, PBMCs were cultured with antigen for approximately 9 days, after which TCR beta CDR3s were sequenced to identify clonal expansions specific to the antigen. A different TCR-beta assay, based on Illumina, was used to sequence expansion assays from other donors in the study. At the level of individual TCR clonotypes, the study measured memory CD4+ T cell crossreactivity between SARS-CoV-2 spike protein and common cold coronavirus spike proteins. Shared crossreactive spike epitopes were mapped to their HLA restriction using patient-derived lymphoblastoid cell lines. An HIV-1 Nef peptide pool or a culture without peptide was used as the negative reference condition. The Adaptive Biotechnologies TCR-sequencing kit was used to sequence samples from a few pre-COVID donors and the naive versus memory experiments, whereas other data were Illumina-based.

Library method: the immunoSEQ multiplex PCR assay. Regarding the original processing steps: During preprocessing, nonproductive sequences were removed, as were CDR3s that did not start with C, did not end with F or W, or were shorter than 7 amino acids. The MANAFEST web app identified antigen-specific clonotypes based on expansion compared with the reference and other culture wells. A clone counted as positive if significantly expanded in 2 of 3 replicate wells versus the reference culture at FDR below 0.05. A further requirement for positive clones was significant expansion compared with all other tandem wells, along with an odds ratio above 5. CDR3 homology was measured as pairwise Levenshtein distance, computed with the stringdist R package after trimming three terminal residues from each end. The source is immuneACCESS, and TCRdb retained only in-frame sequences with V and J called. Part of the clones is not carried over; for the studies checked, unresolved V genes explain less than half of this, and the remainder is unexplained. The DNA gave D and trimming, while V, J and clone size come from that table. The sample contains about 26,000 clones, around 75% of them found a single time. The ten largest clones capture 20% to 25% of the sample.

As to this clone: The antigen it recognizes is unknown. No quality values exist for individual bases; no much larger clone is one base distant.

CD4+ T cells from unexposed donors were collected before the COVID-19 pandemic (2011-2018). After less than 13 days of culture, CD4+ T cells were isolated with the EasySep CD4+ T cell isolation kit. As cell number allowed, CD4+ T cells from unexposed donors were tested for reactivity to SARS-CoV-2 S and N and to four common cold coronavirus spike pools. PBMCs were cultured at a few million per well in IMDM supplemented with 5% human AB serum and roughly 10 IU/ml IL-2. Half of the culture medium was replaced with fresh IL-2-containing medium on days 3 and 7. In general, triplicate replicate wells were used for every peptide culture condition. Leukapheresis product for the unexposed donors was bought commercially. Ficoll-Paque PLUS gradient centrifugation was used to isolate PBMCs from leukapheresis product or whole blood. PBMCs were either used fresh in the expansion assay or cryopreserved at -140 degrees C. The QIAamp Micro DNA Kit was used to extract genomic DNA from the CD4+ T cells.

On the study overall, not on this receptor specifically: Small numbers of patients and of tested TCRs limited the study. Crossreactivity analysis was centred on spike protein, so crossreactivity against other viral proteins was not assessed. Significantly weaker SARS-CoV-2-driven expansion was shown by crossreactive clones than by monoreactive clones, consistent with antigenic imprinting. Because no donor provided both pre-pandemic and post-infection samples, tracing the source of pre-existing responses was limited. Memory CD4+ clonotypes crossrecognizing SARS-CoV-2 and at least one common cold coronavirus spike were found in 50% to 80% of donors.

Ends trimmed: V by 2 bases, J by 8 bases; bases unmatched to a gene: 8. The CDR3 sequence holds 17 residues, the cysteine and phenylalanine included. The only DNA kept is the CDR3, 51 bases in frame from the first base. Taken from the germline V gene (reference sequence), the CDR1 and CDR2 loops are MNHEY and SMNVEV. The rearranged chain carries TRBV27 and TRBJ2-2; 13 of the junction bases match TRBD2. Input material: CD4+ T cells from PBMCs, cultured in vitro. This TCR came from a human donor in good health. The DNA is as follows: TGTGCCAGCAGTTTAGGGACTAGCGGGGTCTTCTCTGGGGAGCTGTTTTTT. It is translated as CASSLGTSGVFSGELFF.